This T cell receptor (beta chain) is from a study of cytomegalovirus exposure and HLA in healthy donors. Study-level information: Early on, a data release was issued that held roughly 84 million unique TCRs from HLA-typed donors.

Amplification used 60 Vbeta primers and 13 Jbeta primers. In the original analysis: A later analysis tallied about 80 million unique TCR beta chains, 8.5 million to 11 million of them shared. The data were produced by immunoSEQ multiplex PCR, yet TCRdb's version contains in-frame clones alone and is incomplete. From that table come the V and J calls and clone size; the DNA was used to work out D and trimming. The sample totals 200,000 to 250,000 clones. Input material: PBMCs. The sequence was obtained from a girl aged 2 to 9 in good health and CMV-seropositive.

The CDR3 DNA follows: TGCGCCAGCAGTGAAGTGCAGCGGGCCACAGATACGCAGTATTTT. As protein: CASSEVQRATDTQYF. The rearrangement uses TRBV10-1 and TRBJ2-3, with D maybe TRBD2 (6 bases). The CDR3 contains 15 residues. CDR1 is WNHNN and CDR2 is SYGVQD in the germline V gene (reference sequence). V was trimmed by 3 bases and J by 2 bases, leaving 12 bases between them.